The sequence of this TCR beta chain was determined in a study of blood T cell repertoires in COVID-19. The wider study: COVID-19 samples collected from the United States, Italy and Spain covered acute and convalescent phases. Sources were T cells, B-cell-depleted T cells, or PBMCs; the material itself was cDNA or gDNA.

In the original processing: Nucleated cell number was recorded as an estimate derived from reference gene primer amplification. The repertoire was sequenced with immunoSEQ multiplex PCR; TCRdb's copy has only in-frame clones and lacks some. V and J calls and clone size are given by that table; D and trimming were obtained from the DNA. Found here are 60,000 to 90,000 clones, 65% to 90% of them singletons; the top ten hold around 22%. After removal of 4 bases from V and 5 bases from J, the junction contained 6 bases not matched to a gene. The CDR3 contains 14 residues. Germline V gene sequence: CDR1 MDHEN, CDR2 SYDVKM.

This TCR was recovered from a woman between 45 and 60 years old with acute or convalescent COVID-19. V and J are TRBV28 and TRBJ2-7, with 9 bases that match TRBD1. Sequencing used peripheral blood. CDR3 in DNA: TGTGCCAGCAGTTCGCCCCGGACAGGGGACGAGCAGTACTTC. Its protein is CASSSPRTGDEQYF.